These 24 T cell receptor beta chains originate from one sample sequenced in a study of CD8+CD57+ T cells in acquired aplastic anemia. According to the study, genomic DNA was the template for TCR beta VDJ and CDR3 profiling. TCRdb called the reads again in MiXCR, with one record for every CDR3 protein. Of around 170,000 distinct CDR3 sequences listed, under 75% are singletons. Sequencing was performed on sorted CD4+, CD8+, or CD8+CD57+ T cells (not recorded which) from PBMCs. Every receptor here comes from a human donor in good health.

For this clonotype: One end of the junction fails to match germline, which may point to a read error. The chain uses TRBV7-7 and TRBJ2-1; 8 bases align to TRBD2. Germline V CDR1 and CDR2: SSHAT, FNYEAQ (reference sequence). The CDR3 covers 15 residues. The CDR3 DNA follows: TGTGCTAGCAGCTTAGGCCTCGGGGGGGCCGATGAGCAGTTCTTC. Translated, it gives CASSLGLGGADEQFF.

The V gene is TRBV24-1, the J gene TRBJ2-2; D not certain. Looked up from germline, CDR1 is KGHDR and CDR2 is SFDVKD. Trimming removed 3 bases from V and 1 base from J, with 8 bases in between. The CDR3 is 15 amino acids. The CDR3 here is CATSDPVRNTGELFF. In DNA, the CDR3 is TGTGCCACCAGTGATCCCGTCAGGAACACCGGGGAGCTGTTTTTT.

This chain connects TRBV7-9 to TRBJ1-5, with 10 bases identical to TRBD1. V shed 4 bases and J 6 bases; nucleotides not matched to a gene: 3. This CDR3 comprises 14 residues. Germline-derived CDR1 and CDR2 are SEHNR and FQNEAQ (reference sequence). The CDR3 DNA sequence: TGTGCCAGCAGCTATGGACAGGGGGTTCAGCCCCAGCATTTT. Translation gives CASSYGQGVQPQHF.

J is TRBJ2-7 and V is TRBV29-1; D unclear. V was cut by 7 bases and J by 4 bases, with 8 bases left in between. The CDR3 sequence is 10 residues long. From germline, CDR1 is SQVTM and CDR2 ANQGSEA. The CDR3 DNA is TGCAGCGCCGTCGGGTACGAGCAGTACTTC. It codes for CSAVGYEQYF.

The table lists this clonotype with many counts. The rearrangement joins TRBV5-1 to TRBJ1-1, with 7 bases matching TRBD1. The germline V gene has CDR1 SGHRS and CDR2 YFSETQ. The CDR3 extends over 16 amino acids. After removal of 0 bases from V and 0 bases from J, the junction contained 5 bases not matched to a gene. In DNA form, the CDR3 reads TGCGCCAGCAGCTTGGGGGGAGGGGGCATGAACACTGAAGCTTTCTTT. Protein product: CASSLGGGGMNTEAFF.

In its sample, this clonotype was seen once. The chain employs TRBV9 and TRBJ2-1; the match to TRBD2 covers 8 bases. With V trimmed by 4 bases and J by 4 bases, 16 bases remained unmatched. The germline CDR1 and CDR2 sequences are SGDLS and YYNGEE. The CDR3 sequence is 18 residues long. The chain's CDR3 is CASSPREGRGRGYNEQFF. In DNA form, the CDR3 reads TGTGCCAGCAGCCCACGGGAGGGTAGAGGGAGGGGATACAATGAGCAGTTCTTC.

This clonotype has just one count. The germline gene is not matched at one end of the junction; a read error may be the cause. The chain couples TRBV5-1 to TRBJ2-3, with TRBD2 as a possible D gene (5 bases). Germline lookup yields CDR1 SGHRS and CDR2 YFSETQ. This CDR3 is 15 amino acids long. The CDR3 spells CASSPEASSTDTQYF. CDR3 coding DNA: TGCGCCAGCAGCCCCGAAGCGTCTAGCACCGATACGCAGTATTTT.

This clonotype was found once. This chain joins TRBV10-3 and TRBJ1-1; D is unclear. The ends were cut back, 4 bases at V and 1 base at J, with 7 bases in the middle. CDR3 length: 13 residues. Germline V gene data show CDR1 as ENHRY and CDR2 as SYGVKD. This CDR3 reads CAISVQQNTEAFF. Here the CDR3 DNA reads TGTGCCATCAGTGTACAACAGAACACTGAAGCTTTCTTT.

This chain links TRBV27 with TRBJ1-5, with D perhaps TRBD1 (6 bases). The ends were cut back, 4 bases at V and 6 bases at J, with 13 bases in the middle. Germline-derived CDR1 and CDR2 are MNHEY and SMNVEV (reference sequence). This CDR3 comprises 14 residues. The CDR3 here is CASSYLGAGQPQHF. The CDR3 DNA follows: TGTGCCAGCAGTTATCTGGGGGCGGGTCAGCCCCAGCATTTT.

The chain joins TRBV25-1 to TRBJ1-1, with TRBD1 matching over 9 bases. V lost 2 bases to trimming and J lost 7 bases; unmatched junction nucleotides: 11. Looked up from germline, CDR1 is MGHDK and CDR2 is SYGVNS. The CDR3 is 16 residues long. In nucleotides, the CDR3 is TGTGCCAGCAGTGAACAACATCGGACAGGGGAGAGTGAAGCTTTCTTT. It is translated as CASSEQHRTGESEAFF.

This clonotype has at least ten counts. The chain is built from TRBV20-1 and TRBJ2-7, with D possibly TRBD1 on 6 matching bases. Trimming left V 5 bases short and J 2 bases short, with 16 bases between. In germline, CDR1 is DFQATT, CDR2 SNEGSKA (reference sequence). This CDR3 is built from 14 residues. The CDR3 region is CSAEVQGQTYEQYF. As DNA, the CDR3 is TGCAGTGCTGAAGTACAGGGCCAGACCTACGAGCAGTACTTC.

This clonotype occurred many times. The chain combines TRBV9 with TRBJ2-5; 7 bases agree with TRBD2. Losses at the gene ends were 0 bases for V and 1 base for J; bases not matched to a gene: 3. Germline assignment: CDR1 SGDLS and CDR2 YYNGEE. The CDR3 has 15 residues. Here the CDR3 DNA reads TGTGCCAGCAGCGTAGCGGGAGGCACCCAAGAGACCCAGTACTTC. Translated, it gives CASSVAGGTQETQYF. Full variable domain (outside the CDR3, taken from reference TRBV9 and TRBJ2-5): DSGVTQTPKHLITATGQRVTLRCSPRSGDLSVYWYQQSLDQGLQFLIQYYNGEERAKGNILERFSAQQFPDLHSELNLSSLELGDSALYFCASSVAGGTQETQYFGPGTRLLVL.

This clonotype was found many times. The chain joins TRBV20-1 to TRBJ2-2, with D perhaps TRBD2 (6 bases). Trimming stripped 3 bases from V and 8 bases from J, with 13 bases between. Germline assignment: CDR1 DFQATT and CDR2 SNEGSKA (reference sequence). The length of the CDR3 is 13 residues. For the CDR3, the DNA is TGCAGTGCTAGTGGGCTAGCGAGGGGGGAGCTGTTTTTT. This encodes CSASGLARGELFF.

This clonotype was observed a few times. The chain carries TRBV29-1 and TRBJ2-7, with 7 positions matching TRBD1. The J segment lost 6 bases and the V segment lost 6 bases, leaving 8 bases of the junction unmatched. CDR3 length equals 12 residues. Germline-derived CDR1 and CDR2 are SQVTM and ANQGSEA. The CDR3 protein is CSVVQGSVEQYF. DNA for the CDR3: TGCAGCGTCGTACAGGGGTCGGTCGAGCAGTACTTC.

The chain employs TRBV20-1 and TRBJ1-3, with D hard to call. Trimming shortened V by 3 bases and J by 0 bases, and 15 bases separated the two germline ends. The germline V gene has CDR1 DFQATT and CDR2 SNEGSKA (reference sequence). This CDR3 is 16 amino acids long. The CDR3 coding sequence is TGCAGTGCTAGGTTCAGTGCGAGGTACTCTGGAAACACCATATATTTT. It is translated as CSARFSARYSGNTIYF.

The chain carries TRBV29-1 and TRBJ1-1, with unresolved D. CDR1 SQVTM and CDR2 ANQGSEA come from the germline V gene. Trimming shortened V by 7 bases and J by 0 bases, and 12 bases separated the two germline ends. There are 13 residues in the CDR3. The DNA for the CDR3 is TGCAGCGCAAATTCTAGAATGAACACTGAAGCTTTCTTT. Encoded protein: CSANSRMNTEAFF.

The chain employs TRBV15 and TRBJ2-1, with a weak D call TRBD1 (6 bases). Trimming cost V 3 bases and J 2 bases, with 17 bases left between them. The CDR3 is made up of 17 amino acids. From germline, CDR1 is LNHNV and CDR2 YYDKDF (reference sequence). The CDR3: CATSSYGDKGTYNEQFF. CDR3 DNA sequence: TGTGCCACCAGCAGTTACGGGGACAAGGGAACCTACAATGAGCAGTTCTTC.

The chain links TRBV5-4 to TRBJ2-7, with a possible D match to TRBD1 (6 bases). From germline, CDR1 is SGHNT and CDR2 YYREEE (reference sequence). This CDR3 spans 14 amino acids. The V and J ends lost 2 bases and 3 bases respectively, with 12 bases between them. CDR3 in amino acids: CASSLRQAGYEQYF. Written as DNA, the CDR3 is TGTGCCAGCAGCTTACGACAGGCGGGCTACGAGCAGTACTTC. Combining the CDR3 with reference TRBV5-4 and TRBJ2-7 gives the whole variable domain ETGVTQSPTHLIKTRGQQVTLRCSSQSGHNTVSWYQQALGQGPQFIFQYYREEENGRGNFPPRFSGLQFPNYSSELNVNALELDDSALYLCASSLRQAGYEQYFGPGTRLTVT.

This chain connects TRBV2 to TRBJ1-2, with a tentative D call TRBD1 (6 bases). Germline-derived CDR1 and CDR2 are SNHLY and FYNNEI. The CDR3 is 14 residues long. Trimming pared 8 bases from V and 0 bases from J, leaving 13 bases between. CDR3 residues: CASGRTAANYGYTF. The CDR3 DNA sequence: TGTGCCAGCGGCCGGACAGCAGCTAACTATGGCTACACCTTC.

This clonotype was detected only a few times. The rearrangement links TRBV20-1 to TRBJ2-7, with 7 bases that match TRBD1. This CDR3 has 14 residues. Germline V lookup: CDR1 DFQATT, CDR2 SNEGSKA (reference sequence). V shed 1 base, J shed 0 bases, and the junction held 3 bases outside the gene matches. The CDR3 protein is CSARVGDSSYEQYF. The CDR3 DNA reads TGCAGTGCTAGAGTGGGGGACAGCTCCTACGAGCAGTACTTC.

The gene calls are TRBV7-2 and TRBJ2-7; 11 bases map to TRBD2. CDR3 length equals 15 residues. V dropped 5 bases and J dropped 1; count of bases not matched to a gene: 4. Germline CDR1 and CDR2: SGHTA and FQGNSA. The CDR3: CASSLRLAGSYEQYF. The DNA of the CDR3 is TGTGCCAGCAGCCTAAGACTAGCGGGGTCCTACGAGCAGTACTTC.

The chain links TRBV15 to TRBJ2-2, with TRBD2 as a possible D gene (6 bases). From germline, CDR1 is LNHNV and CDR2 YYDKDF (reference sequence). There are 17 residues in the CDR3. The V end lost 0 bases, the J end lost 3 bases, and 14 bases lay between the germline ends. CDR3 residues: CATSRDGDLGYTGELFF. The CDR3 region has the DNA TGTGCCACCAGCAGAGATGGGGACTTGGGTTACACCGGGGAGCTGTTTTTT.

V usage is TRBV9 and J usage is TRBJ1-6, with D hard to call. Trimming cost V 1 base and J 1 base, with 3 bases left between them. CDR3 length: 14 residues. Germline V gene lookup returns CDR1 SGDLS and CDR2 YYNGEE. In DNA form, the CDR3 reads TGTGCCAGCAGCGTAATGTCCTATAATTCACCCCTCCACTTT. It specifies CASSVMSYNSPLHF.

The J gene is TRBJ2-3, the V gene TRBV19, with D unclear. There are 13 residues in the CDR3. Germline V lookup: CDR1 LNHDA, CDR2 SQIVND (reference sequence). V shed 6 bases and J shed 4 bases, with 11 bases lying between them. In nucleotides, the CDR3 is TGTGCCAGTAGACTAAATGTGGCAGATACGCAGTATTTT. This encodes CASRLNVADTQYF.